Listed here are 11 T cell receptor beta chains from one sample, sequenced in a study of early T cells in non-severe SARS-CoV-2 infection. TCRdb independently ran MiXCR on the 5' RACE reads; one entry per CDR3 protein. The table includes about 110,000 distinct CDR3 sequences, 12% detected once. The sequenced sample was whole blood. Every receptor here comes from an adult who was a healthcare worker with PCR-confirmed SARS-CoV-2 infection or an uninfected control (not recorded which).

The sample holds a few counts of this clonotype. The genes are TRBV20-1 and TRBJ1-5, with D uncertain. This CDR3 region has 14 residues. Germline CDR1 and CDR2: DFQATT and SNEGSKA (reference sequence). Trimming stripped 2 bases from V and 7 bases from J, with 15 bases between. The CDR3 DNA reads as TGCAGTGCTAGATTACCGAGTTTTGGGCAGCCCCAGCATTTT. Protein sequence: CSARLPSFGQPQHF.

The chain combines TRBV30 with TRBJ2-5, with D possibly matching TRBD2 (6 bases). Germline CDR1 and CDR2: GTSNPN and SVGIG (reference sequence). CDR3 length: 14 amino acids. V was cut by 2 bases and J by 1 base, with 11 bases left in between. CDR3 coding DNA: TGTGCCTGGAGTACCGGGACTCCCCAAGAGACCCAGTACTTC. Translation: CAWSTGTPQETQYF. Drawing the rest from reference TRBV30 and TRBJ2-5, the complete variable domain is SQTIHQWPATLVQPVGSPLSLECTVEGTSNPNLYWYRQAAGRGLQLLFYSVGIGQISSEVPQNLSASRPQDRQFILSSKKLLLSDSGFYLCAWSTGTPQETQYFGPGTRLLVL.

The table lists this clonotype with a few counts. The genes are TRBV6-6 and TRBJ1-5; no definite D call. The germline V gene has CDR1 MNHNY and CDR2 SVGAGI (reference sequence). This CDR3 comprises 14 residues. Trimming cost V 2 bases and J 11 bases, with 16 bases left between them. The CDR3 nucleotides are TGTGCCAGCAGTTACCCGGACCCAGAGGGTTCCCAGCATTTT. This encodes CASSYPDPEGSQHF.

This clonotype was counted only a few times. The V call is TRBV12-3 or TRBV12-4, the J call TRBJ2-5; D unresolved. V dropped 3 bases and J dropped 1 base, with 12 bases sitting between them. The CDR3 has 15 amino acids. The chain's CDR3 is CASSFRAPAQETQYF. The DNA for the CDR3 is TGTGCCAGCAGTTTTCGGGCGCCGGCCCAAGAGACCCAGTACTTC.

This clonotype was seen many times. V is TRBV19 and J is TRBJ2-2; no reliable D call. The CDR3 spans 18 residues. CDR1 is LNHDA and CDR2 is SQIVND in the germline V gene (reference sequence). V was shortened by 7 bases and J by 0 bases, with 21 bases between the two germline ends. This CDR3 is CASTSPLILRPNTGELFF. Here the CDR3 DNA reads TGTGCCAGTACTTCCCCCCTAATCTTGAGGCCGAACACCGGGGAGCTGTTTTTT.

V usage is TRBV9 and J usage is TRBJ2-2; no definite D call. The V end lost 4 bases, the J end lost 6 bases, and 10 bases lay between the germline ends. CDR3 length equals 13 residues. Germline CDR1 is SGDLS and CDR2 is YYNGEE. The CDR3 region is CASSNSGPGELFF. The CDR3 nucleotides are TGTGCCAGCAGCAATTCCGGACCCGGGGAGCTGTTTTTT.

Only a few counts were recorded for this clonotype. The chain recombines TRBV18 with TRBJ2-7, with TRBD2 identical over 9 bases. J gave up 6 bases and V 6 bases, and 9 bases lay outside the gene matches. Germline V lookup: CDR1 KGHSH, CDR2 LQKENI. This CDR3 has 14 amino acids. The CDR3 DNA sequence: TGTGCCAGCTCCTTGGCGCTAGCGGGACCCGAGCAGTACTTC. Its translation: CASSLALAGPEQYF. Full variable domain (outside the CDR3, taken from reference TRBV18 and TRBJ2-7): NAGVMQNPRHLVRRRGQEARLRCSPMKGHSHVYWYRQLPEEGLKFMVYLQKENIIDESGMPKERFSAEFPKEGPSILRIQQVVRGDSAAYFCASSLALAGPEQYFGPGTRLTVT.

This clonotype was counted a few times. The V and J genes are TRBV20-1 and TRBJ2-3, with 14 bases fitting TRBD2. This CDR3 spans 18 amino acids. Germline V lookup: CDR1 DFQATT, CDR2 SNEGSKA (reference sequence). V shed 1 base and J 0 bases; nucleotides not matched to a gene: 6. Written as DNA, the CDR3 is TGCAGTGCTAGAGTGATCGGGACTAGCGGGGGAAGCACAGATACGCAGTATTTT. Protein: CSARVIGTSGGSTDTQYF.

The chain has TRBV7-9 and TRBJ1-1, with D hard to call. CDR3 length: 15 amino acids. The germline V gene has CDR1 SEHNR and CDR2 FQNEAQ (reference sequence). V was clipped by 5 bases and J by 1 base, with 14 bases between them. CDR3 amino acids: CASSPGPRKNTEAFF. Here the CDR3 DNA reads TGTGCCAGCAGCCCCGGACCGAGGAAGAACACTGAAGCTTTCTTT.

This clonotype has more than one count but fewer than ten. The DNA for the CDR3 is TGTGCCATCAGGCCGGACAGGGTCAATGAGCAGTTCTTC. It specifies CAIRPDRVNEQFF. The rearrangement uses TRBV10-3 and TRBJ2-1, with 8 positions matching TRBD1. V gave up 6 bases and J gave up 6 bases; unmatched junction bases: 4. Germline lookup yields CDR1 ENHRY and CDR2 SYGVKD. CDR3 length: 13 residues.

CDR3 DNA sequence: TGTGCCAGCCAGTGGCTGTCGAACACCGGGGAGCTGTTTTTT. Its protein product is CASQWLSNTGELFF. J is TRBJ2-2 and V is TRBV19; unclear D gene. This CDR3 has 14 residues. Trimming cost V 9 bases and J 0 bases, with 11 bases left between them. From germline, CDR1 is LNHDA and CDR2 SQIVND (reference sequence).